These T cell receptor beta chains were read from a single sample in a study of T cells in Graves' hyperthyroidism and ophthalmopathy. Each CDR3 protein gets one entry after TCRdb re-called the multiplex PCR reads with MiXCR. The sample records under 300,000 distinct CDR3 sequences, roughly 13% being singletons. Sequences were obtained from blood. These receptors all come from a woman younger than 45 with Graves' hyperthyroidism that later progressed to Graves' ophthalmopathy. Both conserved end residues are part of each CDR3. D genes are given only for firm matches. Clone size, where shown, is once, few, many, or a class for clones that have expanded.

j_call	v_call	clone_size	d_call	cdr3_aa	cdr3_nt
TRBJ2-3	TRBV10-1	NA	NA	CASSEGTTRIPWRFVGTQYF	TGCGCCAGCAGTGAAGGGACGACTAGGATACCGTGGAGGTTCGTGGGTACGCAGTATTTT
TRBJ2-7	TRBV27	many	TRBD1	CASSLYRGYEQYF	TGTGCCAGCAGTTTATACAGGGGCTACGAGCAGTACTTC
TRBJ2-2	TRBV12-3/TRBV12-4	many	NA	CASSFPGGATGELFF	TGTGCCAGCAGTTTCCCCGGGGGTGCGACCGGGGAGCTGTTTTTT
TRBJ2-4	TRBV7-9	many	TRBD1	CASSLAPTGAKNIQYF	TGTGCCAGCAGCTTAGCGCCGACAGGGGCCAAAAACATTCAGTACTTC
TRBJ2-7	TRBV7-2	many	NA	CASSLRGVAALSSYEQYF	TGTGCCAGCAGCTTAAGAGGGGTAGCGGCCCTCAGCTCCTACGAGCAGTACTTC
TRBJ1-6	TRBV27	many	NA	CASSLGTVLNSPLHF	TGTGCCAGCAGTCTGGGGACGGTGCTTAATTCACCCCTCCACTTT
TRBJ2-2	TRBV7-2	many	NA	CASSFSYGVNTGELFF	TGTGCCAGCAGCTTTTCTTACGGGGTTAACACCGGGGAGCTGTTTTTT
TRBJ2-1	TRBV19	many	TRBD2	CASSIPGTSGRWDEQFF	TGTGCCAGTAGTATACCCGGGACTAGCGGGAGGTGGGATGAGCAGTTCTTC
TRBJ2-1	TRBV3-1	many	TRBD2	CASSRQRGNNEQFF	TGTGCCAGCAGCCGCCAGCGGGGTAACAATGAGCAGTTCTTC
TRBJ2-3	TRBV29-1	many	TRBD2	CSVVGVAGAEDTQYF	TGCAGCGTTGTTGGGGTGGCGGGAGCGGAAGATACGCAGTATTTT
TRBJ1-5	TRBV19	NA	TRBD1	CASSPGGFPNQPQHF	TGTGCCAGTAGCCCAGGGGGATTTCCCAATCAGCCCCAGCATTTT
TRBJ2-7	TRBV27	many	NA	CASSLSGSSYEQYF	TGTGCCAGCAGTTTATCGGGCAGCTCCTACGAGCAGTACTTC
TRBJ2-1	TRBV4-2	few	TRBD2	CASSQERGTTYNEQFF	TGTGCCAGCAGCCAAGAACGCGGGACTACCTACAATGAGCAGTTCTTC
TRBJ2-1	TRBV14	few	NA	CASSQVSEWGSSYNEQFF	TGTGCCAGCAGCCAAGTTTCTGAGTGGGGTAGCTCCTACAATGAGCAGTTCTTC
TRBJ1-1	TRBV28	NA	NA	CASSWSRGTEAFF	TGTGCCAGCAGCTGGAGCCGAGGGACTGAAGCTTTCTTT
TRBJ2-6	TRBV3-1	many	NA	CASSQVVDGWMGANVLTF	TGTGCCAGCAGCCAAGTAGTTGACGGTTGGATGGGGGCCAACGTCCTGACTTTC
TRBJ1-2	TRBV27	few	TRBD1	CASRGQEDYGYTF	TGTGCCAGCAGGGGACAGGAGGACTATGGCTACACCTTC
TRBJ2-3	TRBV4-3	few	TRBD2	CASSQDLAGFTDTQYF	TGCGCCAGCAGCCAAGACCTAGCGGGATTCACAGATACGCAGTATTTT
TRBJ2-7	TRBV28	many	TRBD2	CASSSPGLAGYYEQYF	TGTGCCAGCAGTTCTCCGGGGCTAGCGGGATACTACGAGCAGTACTTC
TRBJ2-3	TRBV9	NA	NA	CASSVADYSDTQYF	TGTGCCAGCAGCGTAGCGGACTATTCCGATACGCAGTATTTT
TRBJ1-1	TRBV5-1	many	NA	CASSSGQLNTEAFF	TGCGCCAGCAGCTCCGGACAGTTGAACACTGAAGCTTTCTTT
TRBJ2-3	TRBV10-3	few	NA	CAISATDRPPDTQYF	TGTGCCATCAGCGCTACGGATCGCCCCCCAGATACGCAGTATTTT
TRBJ2-7	TRBV6-1	NA	NA	CASSLGDGTYEQYF	TGTGCCAGCAGCTTAGGGGACGGGACCTACGAGCAGTACTTC
TRBJ2-7	TRBV27	many	TRBD1	CASRPTGDSGLSYEQYF	TGTGCCAGCAGGCCGACAGGGGATAGCGGCCTATCCTACGAGCAGTACTTC
TRBJ1-1	TRBV19	NA	NA	CASSIGQGSTEAFF	TGTGCCAGTAGTATAGGGCAGGGGAGCACTGAAGCTTTCTTT
TRBJ2-5	TRBV7-2	many	NA	CASSLAGAGPAQYF	TGTGCCAGCAGCTTAGCGGGGGCCGGCCCGGCCCAGTACTTC
TRBJ2-1	TRBV4-3	many	TRBD1	CASSQNREQGADEQFF	TGCGCCAGCAGCCAAAACCGGGAACAGGGGGCCGATGAGCAGTTCTTC
TRBJ2-3	TRBV29-1	NA	NA	CSPAGFGGPTGNFTDTQYF	TGCAGCCCGGCGGGTTTTGGCGGGCCGACTGGAAATTTTACAGATACGCAGTATTTT
TRBJ2-7	TRBV7-8	many	TRBD2	CASSLGASGSSAYEQYF	TGTGCCAGCAGCTTAGGGGCTAGCGGGAGTTCGGCCTACGAGCAGTACTTC
TRBJ1-1	TRBV4-1	few	NA	CASSQEWGIAAFF	TGCGCCAGCAGTCAAGAGTGGGGAATTGCGGCTTTCTTT
TRBJ1-5	TRBV24-1	few	TRBD1	CATSGETGGQPQHF	TGTGCCACCAGTGGGGAGACAGGGGGTCAGCCCCAGCATTTT
TRBJ2-7	TRBV6-2/TRBV6-3	few	TRBD2	CASSAQLADNYEQYF	TGTGCCAGCAGTGCCCAACTAGCGGACAACTACGAGCAGTACTTC
TRBJ2-1	TRBV10-3	many	TRBD2	CAISVPGVGLAPGGHNEQFF	TGTGCCATCAGTGTCCCGGGGGTAGGACTAGCGCCGGGGGGGCACAATGAGCAGTTCTTC
TRBJ2-6	TRBV30	few	TRBD1	CAWNRGSGANVLTF	TGTGCCTGGAACAGGGGGAGTGGGGCCAACGTCCTGACTTTC
TRBJ2-5	TRBV6-5	many	NA	CASSYGQVGGGRETQYF	TGTGCCAGCAGTTACGGGCAGGTCGGCGGTGGGAGGGAGACCCAGTACTTC
TRBJ2-2	TRBV6-2/TRBV6-3	few	TRBD2	CASTKAGGPGELFF	TGTGCCAGCACCAAAGCGGGGGGCCCCGGGGAGCTGTTTTTT
TRBJ2-2	TRBV24-1	NA	TRBD2	CATSDTPSGVNTGELFF	TGTGCCACCAGTGACACTCCTAGCGGGGTGAACACCGGGGAGCTGTTTTTT
TRBJ2-5	TRBV6-5	many	NA	CASSYSLADNQETQYF	TGTGCCAGCAGTTACTCACTAGCAGACAACCAAGAGACCCAGTACTTC
TRBJ2-7	TRBV7-2	many	TRBD2	CASSPGTAGGYEQYF	TGTGCCAGCAGCCCAGGGACCGCGGGGGGCTACGAGCAGTACTTC
TRBJ1-5	TRBV28	NA	NA	CASSLGAIYSNQPQHF	TGTGCCAGCAGTCTCGGGGCTATTTATAGCAATCAGCCCCAGCATTTT
TRBJ2-5	TRBV27	many	NA	CASSLSEGETQYF	TGTGCCAGCAGTTTATCGGAGGGAGAGACCCAGTACTTC
TRBJ2-7	TRBV30	many	TRBD2	CAWMGLAGGYEQYF	TGTGCCTGGATGGGACTAGCGGGAGGCTACGAGCAGTACTTC
TRBJ2-3	TRBV12-3/TRBV12-4	many	TRBD2	CASSSSGRATDTQYF	TGTGCCAGCAGTTCTAGCGGGAGGGCAACAGATACGCAGTATTTT
TRBJ2-5	TRBV11-2	many	TRBD2	CASSLEGLAGGETQYF	TGTGCCAGCAGCTTAGAGGGACTAGCGGGAGGCGAGACCCAGTACTTC
TRBJ2-2	TRBV4-2	NA	NA	CASGDTRGGELFF	TGTGCCAGCGGGGACACCCGGGGCGGGGAGCTGTTTTTT
TRBJ2-3	TRBV9	few	NA	CASSVVGMGTDTQYF	TGTGCCAGCAGCGTAGTGGGGATGGGCACAGATACGCAGTATTTT
TRBJ1-3	TRBV28	few	NA	CASSHPTRSEPSENTIYF	TGTGCCAGCAGTCACCCGACAAGGAGCGAGCCCTCTGAAAACACCATATATTTT
TRBJ1-4	TRBV7-2	many	NA	CASSFNVRAELNEKLFF	TGTGCCAGCAGCTTCAATGTCAGGGCGGAACTGAATGAAAAACTGTTTTTT
TRBJ1-3	TRBV11-2	many	NA	CASSHERNTIYF	TGTGCCAGCAGCCACGAAAGAAACACCATATATTTT
TRBJ1-5	TRBV18	many	NA	CASSPGQNNQPQHF	TGTGCCAGCTCACCGGGGCAGAACAATCAGCCCCAGCATTTT
TRBJ2-5	TRBV29-1	many	TRBD1	CSGRGFQETQYF	TGCAGCGGCAGGGGGTTCCAAGAGACCCAGTACTTC
TRBJ2-1	TRBV2	NA	NA	CASSLDTASYNEQFF	TGTGCCAGCAGTCTTGACACGGCCTCCTACAATGAGCAGTTCTTC